This entry describes one T cell receptor beta chain. Its antigen is not known. Unique molecular identifiers had been added to the TCR beta cDNA libraries. TCRdb independently ran MiXCR on the PCR reads; one entry per CDR3 protein. The data contain about half a million distinct CDR3 sequences, around 31% of them singletons. The data are from a study of post-analysis software for immune sequencing data. Study conclusions and caveats: Strong same-batch co-clustering of samples appeared with F measure clustering. A handful of TRBV segments were significantly more frequent in patients than in controls. TRBV5-6, TRBV5-1 and TRBV20-1 were among these segments.

Trimming pared 1 base from V and 6 bases from J, leaving 8 bases between. Germline values: CDR1 SGHVS, CDR2 FNYEAQ. The CDR3 length is 13 residues. The V and J genes are TRBV7-6 and TRBJ2-3, with D hard to call. This TCR was recovered from a girl aged 2-17 years with multiple sclerosis. The sequenced sample consisted of blood. The CDR3 DNA reads as TGTGCCAGCAGCTTAGTGACCTCCGATACGCAGTATTTT. Its translation: CASSLVTSDTQYF.